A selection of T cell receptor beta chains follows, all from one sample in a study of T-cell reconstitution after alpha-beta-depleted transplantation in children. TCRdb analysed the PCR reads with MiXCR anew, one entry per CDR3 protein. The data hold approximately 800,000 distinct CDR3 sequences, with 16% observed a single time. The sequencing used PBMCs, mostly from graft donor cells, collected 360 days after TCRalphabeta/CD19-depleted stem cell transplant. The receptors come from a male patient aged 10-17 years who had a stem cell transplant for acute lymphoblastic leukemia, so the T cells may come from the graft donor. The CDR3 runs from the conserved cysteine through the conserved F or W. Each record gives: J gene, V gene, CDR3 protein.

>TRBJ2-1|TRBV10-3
CAISVGLVGNSYNEQFF
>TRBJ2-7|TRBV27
CASSLGWRYEQYF
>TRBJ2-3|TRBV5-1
CASSDSPSGGLTDTQYF
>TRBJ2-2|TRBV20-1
CSASVRNTGELFF
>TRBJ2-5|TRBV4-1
CASSPTGIETQYF
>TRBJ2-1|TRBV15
CATLSSYNEQFF
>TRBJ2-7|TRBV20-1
CSARPTGTSSNEQYF
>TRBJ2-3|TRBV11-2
CASSLEPIRGTDTQYF
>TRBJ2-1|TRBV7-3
CASSSPRTGTSLGVYNEQFF
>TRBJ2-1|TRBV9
CASSVEGLSSYNEQFF
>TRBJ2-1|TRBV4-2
CASSQDILAGGSNEQFF
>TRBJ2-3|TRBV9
CASSAPGAGETDTQYF
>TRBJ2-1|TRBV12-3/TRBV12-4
CASSPLPGRRFEQFF
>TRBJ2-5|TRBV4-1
CASSPHLLGLQETQYF
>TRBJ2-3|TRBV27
CASSLATSGSPDTQYF
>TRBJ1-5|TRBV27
CASSLIWGANQPQHF
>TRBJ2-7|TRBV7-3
CASSLMGGSDLYEQYF
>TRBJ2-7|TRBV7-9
CASSQGQGDPYEQYF
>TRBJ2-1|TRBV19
CASTPRGVTEQFF
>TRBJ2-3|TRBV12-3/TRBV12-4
CASSLRETGSTDTQYF
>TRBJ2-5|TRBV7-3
CASSLLGGPPETQYF
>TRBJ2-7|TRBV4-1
CASSRSLDLADYEQYF